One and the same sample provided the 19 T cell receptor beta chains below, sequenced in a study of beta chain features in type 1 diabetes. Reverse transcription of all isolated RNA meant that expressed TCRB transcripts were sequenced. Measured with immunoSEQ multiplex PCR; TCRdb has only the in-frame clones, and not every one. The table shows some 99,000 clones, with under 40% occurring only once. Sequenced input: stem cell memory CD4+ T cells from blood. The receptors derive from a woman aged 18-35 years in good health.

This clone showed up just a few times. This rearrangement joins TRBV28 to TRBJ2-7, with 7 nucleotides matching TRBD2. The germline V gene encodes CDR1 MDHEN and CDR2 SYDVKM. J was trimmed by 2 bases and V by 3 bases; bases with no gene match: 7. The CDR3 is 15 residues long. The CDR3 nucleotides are TGTGCCAGCAGTTTCGGCGGGAGACCTCCCTACGAGCAGTACTTC. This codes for CASSFGGRPPYEQYF.

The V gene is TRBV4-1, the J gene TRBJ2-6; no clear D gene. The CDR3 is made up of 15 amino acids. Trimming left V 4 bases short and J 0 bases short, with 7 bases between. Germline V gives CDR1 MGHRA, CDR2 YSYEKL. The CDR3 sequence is CASSRLSSGANVLTF. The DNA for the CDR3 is TGCGCCAGCAGCCGTCTCAGCTCTGGGGCCAACGTCCTGACTTTC.

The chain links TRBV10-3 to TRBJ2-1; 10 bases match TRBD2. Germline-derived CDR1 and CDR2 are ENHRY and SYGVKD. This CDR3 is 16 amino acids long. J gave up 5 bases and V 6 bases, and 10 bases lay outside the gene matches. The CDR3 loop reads CAISEPGLANNNEQFF. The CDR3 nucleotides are TGTGCCATCAGCGAACCGGGACTAGCGAACAACAATGAGCAGTTCTTC.

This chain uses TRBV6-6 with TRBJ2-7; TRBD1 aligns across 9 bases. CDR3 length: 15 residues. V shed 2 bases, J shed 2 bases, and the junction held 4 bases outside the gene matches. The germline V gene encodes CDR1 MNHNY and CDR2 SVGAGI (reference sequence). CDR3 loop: CASSYAGTGTYEQYF. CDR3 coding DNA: TGTGCCAGCAGTTACGCCGGGACAGGGACCTACGAGCAGTACTTC.

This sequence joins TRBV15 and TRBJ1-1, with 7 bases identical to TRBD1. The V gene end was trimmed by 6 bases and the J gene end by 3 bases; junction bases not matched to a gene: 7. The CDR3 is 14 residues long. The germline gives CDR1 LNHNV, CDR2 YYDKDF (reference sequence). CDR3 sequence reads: CATRAGGVYTEAFF. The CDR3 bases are TGTGCCACCAGGGCAGGGGGTGTATACACTGAAGCTTTCTTT.

The CDR3 nucleotides read TGTGCCAGCTCACCACGGAACCAGGGGAACACTGAAGCTTTCTTT. This gives the protein CASSPRNQGNTEAFF. The chain carries TRBV18 and TRBJ1-1, with D tentatively TRBD1 (5 bases). The V end lost 1 base, the J end lost 1 base, and 10 bases lay between the germline ends. This CDR3 is 15 amino acids long. CDR1 KGHSH and CDR2 LQKENI come from the germline V gene.

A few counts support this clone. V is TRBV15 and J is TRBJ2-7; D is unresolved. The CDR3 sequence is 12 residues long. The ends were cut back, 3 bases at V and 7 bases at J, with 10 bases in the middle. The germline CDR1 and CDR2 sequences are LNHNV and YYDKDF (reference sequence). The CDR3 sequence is CATSRHEREQYF. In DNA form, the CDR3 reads TGTGCCACCAGCAGGCATGAGAGGGAGCAGTACTTC. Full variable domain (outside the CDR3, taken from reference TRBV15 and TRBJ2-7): DAMVIQNPRYQVTQFGKPVTLSCSQTLNHNVMYWYQQKSSQAPKLLFHYYDKDFNNEADTPDNFQSRRPNTSFCFLDIRSPGLGDTAMYLCATSRHEREQYFGPGTRLTVT.

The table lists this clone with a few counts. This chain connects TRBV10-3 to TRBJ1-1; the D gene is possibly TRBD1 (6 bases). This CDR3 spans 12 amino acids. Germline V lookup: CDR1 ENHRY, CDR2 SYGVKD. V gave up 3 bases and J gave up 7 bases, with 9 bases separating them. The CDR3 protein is CAISEQGFEAFF. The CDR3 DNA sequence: TGTGCCATCAGTGAACAGGGTTTTGAAGCTTTCTTT.

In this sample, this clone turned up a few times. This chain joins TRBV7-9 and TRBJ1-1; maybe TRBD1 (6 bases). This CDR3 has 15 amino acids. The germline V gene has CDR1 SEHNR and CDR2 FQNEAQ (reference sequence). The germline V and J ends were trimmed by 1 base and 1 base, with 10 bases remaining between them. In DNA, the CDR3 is TGTGCCAGCAGCTTAGTTGTGGGGGCGAACACTGAAGCTTTCTTT. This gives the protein CASSLVVGANTEAFF. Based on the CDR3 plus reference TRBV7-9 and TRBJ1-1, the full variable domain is DTGVSQNPRHKITKRGQNVTFRCDPISEHNRLYWYRQTLGQGPEFLTYFQNEAQLEKSRLLSDRFSAERPKGSFSTLEIQRTEQGDSAMYLCASSLVVGANTEAFFGQGTRLTVV.

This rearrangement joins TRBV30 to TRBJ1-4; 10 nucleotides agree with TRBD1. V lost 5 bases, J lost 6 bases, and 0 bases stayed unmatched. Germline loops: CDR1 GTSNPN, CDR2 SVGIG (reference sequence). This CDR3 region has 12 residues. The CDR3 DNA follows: TGTGCCTGGGACAGGGGGCATGAAAAACTGTTTTTT. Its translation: CAWDRGHEKLFF.

The CDR3 DNA follows: TGTGCCAGCAGCGTAGTCGCGGGCAACAATGAGCAGTTCTTC. Its translation: CASSVVAGNNEQFF. The genes are TRBV9 and TRBJ2-1; possibly TRBD2 for D (5 bases). V gave up 0 bases and J gave up 5 bases, with 9 bases separating them. The germline V gene has CDR1 SGDLS and CDR2 YYNGEE. This CDR3 spans 14 amino acids.

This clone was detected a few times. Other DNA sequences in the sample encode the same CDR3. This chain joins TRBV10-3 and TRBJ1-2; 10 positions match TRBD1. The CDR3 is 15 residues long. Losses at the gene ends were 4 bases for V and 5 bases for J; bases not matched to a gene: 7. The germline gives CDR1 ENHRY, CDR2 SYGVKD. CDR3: CAISARDRGEYGYTF. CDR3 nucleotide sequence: TGTGCCATCAGTGCAAGGGACAGGGGAGAGTATGGCTACACCTTC.

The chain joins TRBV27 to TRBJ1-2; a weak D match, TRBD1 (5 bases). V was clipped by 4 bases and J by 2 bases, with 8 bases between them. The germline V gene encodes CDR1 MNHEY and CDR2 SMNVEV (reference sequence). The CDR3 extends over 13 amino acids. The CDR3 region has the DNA TGTGCCAGCAGTTCCAGGGTCAACTATGGCTACACCTTC. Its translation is CASSSRVNYGYTF.

CDR3 nucleotides: TGCAGCGTTCCGGCCCCCCCCGTCCTGACTAGCGGGAAGACCCTCTACAATGAGCAGTTCTTC. Translated: CSVPAPPVLTSGKTLYNEQFF. This rearrangement joins TRBV29-1 to TRBJ2-1; 11 bases fit TRBD2. V was clipped by 5 bases and J by 3 bases; unmatched bases: 24. The CDR3 sequence is 21 residues long. Germline lookup yields CDR1 SQVTM and CDR2 ANQGSEA.

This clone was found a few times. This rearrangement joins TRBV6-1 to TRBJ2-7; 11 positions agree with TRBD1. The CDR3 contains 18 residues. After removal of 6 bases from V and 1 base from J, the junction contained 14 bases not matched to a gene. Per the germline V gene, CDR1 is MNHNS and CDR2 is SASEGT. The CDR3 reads CASREPGTGGSWSYEQYF. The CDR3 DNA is TGTGCCAGCAGAGAACCCGGGACAGGGGGTTCGTGGTCCTACGAGCAGTACTTC.

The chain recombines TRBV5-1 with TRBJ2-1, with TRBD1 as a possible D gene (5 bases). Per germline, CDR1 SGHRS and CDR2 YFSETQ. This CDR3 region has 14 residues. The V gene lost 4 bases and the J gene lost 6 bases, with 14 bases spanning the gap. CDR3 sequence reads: CASSRSTQGNEQFF. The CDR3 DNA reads TGCGCCAGCAGCCGATCTACCCAGGGCAATGAGCAGTTCTTC.

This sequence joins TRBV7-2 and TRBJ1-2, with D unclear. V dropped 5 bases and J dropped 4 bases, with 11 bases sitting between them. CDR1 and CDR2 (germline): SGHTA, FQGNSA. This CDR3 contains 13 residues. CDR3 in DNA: TGTGCCAGCAGCCCAAACCCGGGCTATGGCTACACCTTC. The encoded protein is CASSPNPGYGYTF.

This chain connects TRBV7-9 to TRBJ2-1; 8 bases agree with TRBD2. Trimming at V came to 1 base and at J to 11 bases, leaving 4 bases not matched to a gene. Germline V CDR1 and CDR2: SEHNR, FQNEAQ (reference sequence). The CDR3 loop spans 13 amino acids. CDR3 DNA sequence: TGTGCCAGCAGCTTAGAGGGCGGGAGGAAGCAGTTCTTC. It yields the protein CASSLEGGRKQFF.

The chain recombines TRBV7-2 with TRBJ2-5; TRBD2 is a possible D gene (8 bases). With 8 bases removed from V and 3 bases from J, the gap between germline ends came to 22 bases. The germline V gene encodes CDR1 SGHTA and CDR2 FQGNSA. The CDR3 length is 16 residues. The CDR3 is CASLRGGRGPKETQYF. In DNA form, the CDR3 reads TGTGCCAGCCTCCGCGGGGGGAGGGGGCCTAAAGAGACCCAGTACTTC.